The 30 T cell receptor beta chains below were found in one sample sequenced in a study of vaccination effects on CD4 cells after COVID-19 (dated by TCRdb to 2021 to 2024). After about 9 days of culture, CD4+ T cells were isolated with the EasySep CD4+ T cell isolation kit. Each participant received two doses of an mRNA SARS-CoV-2 vaccine, either BNT162b2 or mRNA-1273. The method behind the library was the immunoSEQ multiplex PCR assay. Imported from immuneACCESS, the table was reduced by TCRdb to in-frame sequences with V and J called. These copies leave out some clones; in studies compared against another copy, an unresolved V gene accounts for under half, and the cause of the remainder is not known. In all, the sample holds approximately 60,000 clones, and about 78% of those were seen once. Together, the top ten hold about 4.5% of the sample. These receptors are not linked to any known antigen.

The sample was CD4+ T cells from PBMCs cultured without peptide, taken after COVID-19 vaccination. The receptors shown here come from a human donor who received a COVID-19 vaccine.

The V call is TRBV11-2, the J call TRBJ2-1; TRBD2 might be the D (6 bases). The germline V and J ends were trimmed by 0 bases and 15 bases, with 21 bases remaining between them. Per the germline V gene, CDR1 is SGHAT and CDR2 is FQNNGV. CDR3 size: 15 residues. The DNA for the CDR3 is TGTGCCAGCAGCTTAGATTTCGGCGGGGAGTCCCGGCGGTTCTTC. This codes for CASSLDFGGESRRFF.

V gene TRBV5-5 combines with J gene TRBJ2-3, with 10 nucleotides matching TRBD2. The V and J ends lost 1 base and 5 bases, in that order; junction bases with no gene match: 13. The germline CDR1 and CDR2 sequences are SGHKS and YYEKEE (reference sequence). CDR3 length: 18 amino acids. The CDR3 spells CASSLRVTLAGPLDTQYF. The CDR3 DNA reads as TGTGCCAGCAGCTTGCGGGTCACACTAGCGGGACCCTTAGATACGCAGTATTTT.

The chain has TRBV9 and TRBJ2-5; D might be TRBD1 (5 bases). Germline lookup yields CDR1 SGDLS and CDR2 YYNGEE. This CDR3 contains 12 residues. Trimming removed 5 bases at V and 4 bases at J, with 9 bases between. In DNA, the CDR3 is TGTGCCAGCAGGGGGCCGGGAGAGACCCAGTACTTC. It is translated as CASRGPGETQYF.

The chain recombines TRBV5-4 with TRBJ1-6; TRBD1 is a possible D gene (6 bases). Germline V lookup: CDR1 SGHNT, CDR2 YYREEE (reference sequence). The CDR3 is made up of 15 amino acids. Trimming left V 7 bases short and J 7 bases short, with 18 bases between. CDR3 residues: CASRDRGARNSPLHF. The CDR3 nucleotides read TGTGCCAGCCGGGACCGGGGGGCGCGGAATTCACCCCTCCACTTT. The full variable domain, with the rest looked up from reference TRBV5-4 and TRBJ1-6, is ETGVTQSPTHLIKTRGQQVTLRCSSQSGHNTVSWYQQALGQGPQFIFQYYREEENGRGNFPPRFSGLQFPNYSSELNVNALELDDSALYLCASRDRGARNSPLHFGNGTRLTVT.

The V call is TRBV3-1 (or the pseudogene TRBV3-2), the J call TRBJ1-4, with D perhaps matching TRBD1 (6 bases). The CDR3 is made up of 14 amino acids. Trimming stripped 1 base from V and 7 bases from J, with 10 bases between. Germline values: CDR1 LGHDT, CDR2 YNNKEL (reference sequence). The CDR3 DNA reads TGTGCCAGCAGCCAAGGGACAGCGAGTGAAAAACTGTTTTTT. Its protein product is CASSQGTASEKLFF.

The rearrangement links TRBV28 to TRBJ2-7, with TRBD1 identical over 9 bases. This CDR3 has 15 residues. CDR1 MDHEN and CDR2 SYDVKM come from the germline V gene. After removal of 5 bases from V and 4 bases from J, the junction contained 9 bases not matched to a gene. The chain's CDR3 is CASSIVGQGLYEQYF. In DNA, the CDR3 is TGTGCCAGCAGTATAGTGGGACAGGGACTTTACGAGCAGTACTTC.

The chain couples TRBV19 to TRBJ1-3; no firm D call. This CDR3 has 15 amino acids. Germline CDR1 reads LNHDA; CDR2 reads SQIVND (reference sequence). The V end lost 3 bases, the J end lost 0 bases, and 9 bases lay between the germline ends. The CDR3 loop reads CASSIPTGSGNTIYF. DNA for the CDR3: TGTGCCAGTAGTATCCCCACGGGCTCTGGAAACACCATATATTTT. Full variable domain (missing parts from reference TRBV19 and TRBJ1-3): DGGITQSPKYLFRKEGQNVTLSCEQNLNHDAMYWYRQDPGQGLRLIYYSQIVNDFQKGDIAEGYSVSREKKESFPLTVTSAQKNPTAFYLCASSIPTGSGNTIYFGEGSWLTVV.

The V and J genes are TRBV9 and TRBJ1-6; tentative D call: TRBD1 (6 bases). The germline gives CDR1 SGDLS, CDR2 YYNGEE. The V end lost 3 bases, the J end lost 7 bases, and 11 bases lay between the germline ends. This CDR3 spans 14 amino acids. The DNA of the CDR3 is TGTGCCAGCAGCGCGGGACATTCGAATTCACCCCTCCACTTT. The encoded protein is CASSAGHSNSPLHF.

The V and J genes are TRBV6-1 and TRBJ1-2; maybe TRBD1 (6 bases). Between the trimmed V and J ends, which lost 4 bases and 4 bases, there was a span of 22 bases. CDR1 and CDR2 (germline): MNHNS, SASEGT. The CDR3 runs 17 residues. The CDR3, as DNA: TGTGCCAGCAGTGCCGACCGGGCAGGGGCGGTCGTCTATGGCTACACCTTC. Translation: CASSADRAGAVVYGYTF.

The chain couples TRBV10-3 to TRBJ1-5, with a weak D call TRBD1 (5 bases). There are 13 residues in the CDR3. V was trimmed by 5 bases and J by 4 bases, leaving 9 bases between them. Germline V gene lookup returns CDR1 ENHRY and CDR2 SYGVKD. This CDR3 reads CAISLGENQPQHF. CDR3 nucleotides: TGTGCCATCAGTTTAGGGGAGAATCAGCCCCAGCATTTT.

DNA of the CDR3: TGTGCCAGCAATTCAGTAAACACTGAAGCTTTCTTT. Translation: CASNSVNTEAFF. This chain connects TRBV28 to TRBJ1-1; D gene uncertain. The CDR3 is 12 amino acids. Germline CDR1 and CDR2: MDHEN and SYDVKM. V lost 7 bases and J 2 bases, leaving 8 bases between the germline ends.

The chain carries TRBV28 and TRBJ1-5; the D is unclear. The CDR3 is 15 amino acids. The ends were cut back, 2 bases at V and 3 bases at J, with 11 bases in the middle. Germline CDR1 MDHEN, CDR2 SYDVKM. The CDR3 spells CASSLPSRLNQPQHF. In nucleotides, the CDR3 is TGTGCCAGCAGTTTACCCTCACGTCTCAATCAGCCCCAGCATTTT.

For the CDR3, the DNA is TGTGCCAGCAGCCTGGGCCCTACCGGGGAGCTGTTTTTT. Translating gives CASSLGPTGELFF. The rearrangement uses TRBV5-6 and TRBJ2-2; D call uncertain. The CDR3 has 13 residues. Germline CDR1 reads SGHDT; CDR2 reads YYEEEE. The V gene lost 4 bases and the J gene lost 5 bases, with 9 bases spanning the gap.

Note on this clone: The junction differs from germline at one of its ends, possibly a read error. The chain recombines TRBV7-7 with TRBJ2-5, with 8 nucleotides matching TRBD1. Germline V gene sequence: CDR1 SSHAT, CDR2 FNYEAQ (reference sequence). This CDR3 region has 14 residues. The DNA for the CDR3 is TGTGCTAGCAGCGGGTCTACAGGGGGAGAGACCCAGTACTTC. It codes for CASSGSTGGETQYF.

V is TRBV18 and J is TRBJ2-1, with D hard to call. Trimming removed 6 bases from V and 4 bases from J, with 16 bases in between. Germline CDR1 reads KGHSH; CDR2 reads LQKENI. The CDR3 extends over 15 amino acids. CDR3 in amino acids: CASSPLDGPYNEQFF. The DNA for the CDR3 is TGTGCCAGCTCCCCCTTGGACGGACCTTACAATGAGCAGTTCTTC.

This chain joins TRBV28 and TRBJ2-5; TRBD1 matches 10 bases. CDR1 is MDHEN and CDR2 is SYDVKM in the germline V gene. This CDR3 comprises 16 residues. V shed 2 bases and J 4 bases; nucleotides not matched to a gene: 7. This chain's CDR3 is CASSLMGQGLSETQYF. Written as DNA, the CDR3 is TGTGCCAGCAGTTTAATGGGACAGGGGTTATCAGAGACCCAGTACTTC.

The rearrangement joins TRBV9 to TRBJ1-1, with D tentatively TRBD1 (5 bases). V dropped 3 bases and J dropped 9 bases, with 15 bases sitting between them. Germline V gives CDR1 SGDLS, CDR2 YYNGEE. CDR3 length: 13 residues. CDR3 DNA sequence: TGTGCCAGCAGCGCGGGGGGGAAAGTAAAAGCTTTCTTT. Protein product: CASSAGGKVKAFF.

There are a few counts of this clone. The chain recombines TRBV7-8 with TRBJ2-3; D gene uncertain. V was cut by 2 bases and J by 0 bases, with 6 bases left in between. CDR1 and CDR2 (germline): SGHVS, FQNEAQ. This CDR3 contains 14 residues. The CDR3 DNA reads as TGTGCCAGCAGCTTAATGGTTAGCACAGATACGCAGTATTTT. Encoded protein: CASSLMVSTDTQYF.

This chain joins TRBV25-1 and TRBJ1-5; D is unclear. Germline V gene sequence: CDR1 MGHDK, CDR2 SYGVNS. CDR3 length: 12 amino acids. The V and J ends lost 6 bases and 5 bases respectively, with 8 bases between them. CDR3 in amino acids: CASRAGDQPQHF. In DNA form, the CDR3 reads TGTGCCAGCAGGGCGGGTGATCAGCCCCAGCATTTT.

This chain connects TRBV7-9 to TRBJ2-1, with TRBD2 matching over 8 bases. Germline CDR1 reads SEHNR; CDR2 reads FQNEAQ (reference sequence). CDR3 length equals 16 residues. J lost 7 bases, V lost 2 bases, and 10 bases had no gene match. CDR3 in DNA: TGTGCCAGCAGCTTAATGGGGGCTAGCGGGCAAAATGAGCAGTTCTTC. This gives the protein CASSLMGASGQNEQFF.

V usage is TRBV5-6 and J usage is TRBJ2-1; 8 bases fit TRBD1. CDR1 and CDR2 from the germline V gene are SGHDT and YYEEEE. The CDR3 extends over 16 amino acids. Trimming at V came to 2 bases and at J to 8 bases, leaving 12 bases not matched to a gene. The CDR3 protein is CASSLEGRGLNDEQFF. CDR3 coding DNA: TGTGCCAGCAGCTTAGAGGGCAGGGGGCTAAACGATGAGCAGTTCTTC.

This chain connects TRBV9 to TRBJ2-5, with 12 bases aligning to TRBD2. V was pared by 0 bases and J by 4 bases, with 4 bases of the junction left unmatched. Germline CDR1 is SGDLS and CDR2 is YYNGEE. The CDR3 totals 16 residues. CDR3 residues: CASSVGTSGAGETQYF. The CDR3 DNA sequence: TGTGCCAGCAGCGTAGGGACTAGCGGGGCGGGAGAGACCCAGTACTTC.

This clone was observed a few times. V gene TRBV4-1 combines with J gene TRBJ2-7, with no clear D. Per the germline V gene, CDR1 is MGHRA and CDR2 is YSYEKL. This CDR3 contains 14 residues. V lost 1 base and J lost 1, with 8 bases in between. The CDR3: CASSQVSGSYEQYF. The CDR3 coding sequence is TGCGCCAGCAGCCAAGTCTCTGGGTCCTACGAGCAGTACTTC.

The chain couples TRBV18 to TRBJ2-5; D uncertain. This CDR3 has 13 amino acids. Per germline, CDR1 KGHSH and CDR2 LQKENI. Trimming shortened V by 2 bases and J by 1 base, and 5 bases separated the two germline ends. Here the CDR3 reads CASSPSPQETQYF. Here the CDR3 DNA reads TGTGCCAGCTCACCATCCCCCCAAGAGACCCAGTACTTC.

The CDR3 bases are TGTGCCAGCAGTCACGGGACAGGGATCATTTATGGCTACACCTTC. It translates to CASSHGTGIIYGYTF. The rearrangement links TRBV28 to TRBJ1-2, with TRBD1 matching 9 bases. The CDR3 sequence is 15 residues long. V was clipped by 5 bases and J by 5 bases; unmatched bases: 9. Germline values: CDR1 MDHEN, CDR2 SYDVKM.

The chain carries TRBV7-9 and TRBJ2-2; D remains unclear. The CDR3 runs 13 residues. The V gene's germline CDR1 is SEHNR and CDR2 FQNEAQ (reference sequence). Trimming took off 4 bases at V and 4 bases at J, with 7 bases between the two ends. CDR3 amino acids: CASSWSSTGELFF. Written as DNA, the CDR3 is TGTGCCAGCAGCTGGTCGAGCACCGGGGAGCTGTTTTTT.

This chain links TRBV10-3 with TRBJ1-2; 7 bases fit TRBD1. Losses at the gene ends were 8 bases for V and 3 bases for J; bases not matched to a gene: 9. Germline V gives CDR1 ENHRY, CDR2 SYGVKD. The length of the CDR3 is 14 residues. Here the CDR3 reads CAIAPGQRDYGYTF. In DNA form, the CDR3 reads TGTGCCATCGCCCCGGGACAGCGAGACTATGGCTACACCTTC.

The chain joins TRBV28 to TRBJ2-5, with TRBD2 identical over 7 bases. The CDR3 covers 15 residues. Germline CDR1 MDHEN, CDR2 SYDVKM. Germline trimming cut 5 bases from V and 2 bases from J; bases unmatched to any gene: 8. CDR3 sequence: CASSPLGAGQETQYF. CDR3 bases: TGTGCCAGCAGTCCCCTCGGAGCGGGACAAGAGACCCAGTACTTC.

This clone was picked up one time. The junction differs from germline at one of its ends, possibly a read error. The chain has TRBV7-2 and TRBJ2-7; 9 nucleotides align to TRBD2. Germline V gene sequence: CDR1 SGHTA, CDR2 FQGNSA. This CDR3 spans 15 amino acids. The CDR3 coding sequence is TGTGCCAGCAGCGTAGCGGGAGTCTCTCCCTACGAGCAGTACTTC. It codes for CASSVAGVSPYEQYF.

The gene calls are TRBV30 and TRBJ2-3, with D maybe TRBD1 (6 bases). This CDR3 is 16 amino acids long. The germline V gene encodes CDR1 GTSNPN and CDR2 SVGIG (reference sequence). Trimming cost V 1 base and J 2 bases, with 16 bases left between them. DNA of the CDR3: TGTGCCTGGAGTGAACCGGACAGAATATACACAGATACGCAGTATTTT. This sequence encodes CAWSEPDRIYTDTQYF.